A single T cell receptor beta chain is shown here with its context. Its antigen is unidentified. Different DNA sequences within this sample yield the same CDR3. This sample was taken from a study of shared clonotypes between healthy human individuals. For the study at large: The people who gave samples were a couple of women and three men aged 18 to 49.

V was cut by 5 bases and J by 2 bases, with 7 bases left in between. The CDR3 covers 13 residues. Germline V gives CDR1 WNHNN, CDR2 SYGVQD (reference sequence). Genomic DNA of each subset was evenly split across several immunoSEQ plates. Profiling relied on immunoSEQ multiplex PCR, and the TCRdb table lists in-frame clones only, not all of them. Seen here are millions of clones, around 94% observed once, and the top ten hold over 0.12%. Study findings and constraints: Larger richness was generally estimated for naive than memory subsets. The naive CD4 repertoires of several donors were compared, and around 4.7% of clonotypes were shared.

Sequenced sample: naive CD4+ T cells sorted from blood. The subset is: CD45RA+ positively selected. This TCR was sampled from a man aged 18 to 29 in good health. The V and J genes are TRBV10-1 and TRBJ1-5; D is undetermined. The CDR3 sequence: CASSRGGNQPQHF. The CDR3 bases are TGCGCCAGCAGTCGGGGTGGCAATCAGCCCCAGCATTTT.